The present T cell receptor (beta chain) was sequenced within a study of T cells in Graves' hyperthyroidism and ophthalmopathy. About the research overall: The authors collected peripheral blood at initial diagnosis, before any treatment. Points from the study as a whole: The majority of expanded thyroid clonotypes above 0.001 also appeared in blood.

RNA transcripts were the template for amplifying TCR beta CDR3 regions. With the HTBI primer set, the TCR CDR3 went through a first round of RT-PCR. TCRdb used MiXCR to reprocess the multiplex PCR reads, holding one entry per CDR3 protein. Here the sample spans some 650,000 distinct CDR3 sequences, 15% to 20% being singletons. Exclusions: uncontrolled infection, other autoimmune disease, pregnancy, lactation. The PBMCs had their origin in approximately 10 ml of fresh peripheral blood. This clonotype was detected many times. Its antigen remains unidentified. J was trimmed by 7 bases and V by 3 bases; bases with no gene match: 7. The CDR3 is made up of 14 amino acids. Germline V gives CDR1 DFQATT, CDR2 SNEGSKA (reference sequence).

This chain uses TRBV20-1 with TRBJ2-2, with 8 bases lining up with TRBD2. The sequencing input was blood. This TCR derives from a woman in her thirties or forties with Graves' ophthalmopathy. The CDR3 here is CSARGLVGVGELFF. The CDR3 nucleotides read TGCAGTGCTAGGGGACTAGTCGGGGTCGGGGAGCTGTTTTTT.